This T cell receptor (beta chain) comes out of a study of blood T cell repertoires in COVID-19 (dated by TCRdb to the early 2020s). Context from the whole study: Samples from collaborators originated in the United States, Italy and Spain and spanned both the acute and convalescent phases of COVID-19. The prospective study material was composed of cDNA or gDNA derived from T cells, B-cell-depleted T cells, or PBMCs. Deeply sampled blood TCRbeta repertoires from subjects exposed to, actively infected with, or recovered from COVID-19 were included in the dataset. The repertoires were made available in a free public database intended to serve as a resource for research on the immune response to SARS-CoV-2. The samples were drawn from the first 160 participants of the ongoing ImmuneRACE study and from about 1,200 subjects provided by 6 global collaborators. A de-identified subject ID, COVID-19 status, age in years and sex were almost always included in the sample metadata. Where available, HLA class I and class II types were obtained from metadata supplied by the sample provider rather than from assay-based typing.

TCRbeta CDR3 regions were amplified from genomic DNA using the immunoSEQ Assay, a bias-controlled multiplex PCR. On the authors' methods: The number of nucleated cells in each sample was estimated from the amplification of reference gene primers within the assay. To quantify the absolute abundance of each unique TCRbeta CDR3 rearrangement, sequence reads were collapsed and filtered. For each sample, productive Simpson clonality was calculated as the square root of Simpson's diversity index across productive rearrangements. In TCRdb, the immuneACCESS table is reduced to in-frame sequences with V and J assigned. These tables do not hold every clone; where another copy was compared, an unresolved V gene accounts for under half, and the others remain unexplained. V, J and clone size derive from that table, while D and trimming were established from the DNA sequence. The sample has roughly 450,000 clones on record, about 92% of them singletons. The ten most abundant clones make up under 0.7% of the sample.

Findings and caveats that apply to the study as a whole: The quantity of clinical and demographic metadata differed by source and by participant and was supplied without curation.

Participants in the prospective study were enrolled through a virtual design, were aged roughly 18 to 100 years, and lived in roughly 24 United States geographic areas. Cohort assignment in the prospective study relied on participant-reported clinical history from a screening survey and a study questionnaire. ImmuneRACE Cohort 3 recovered participants were defined by two consecutive negative NP/OP PCR tests, healthcare professional clearance, or symptom resolution. In the prospective study, whole blood, serum and a nasopharyngeal or oropharyngeal swab were collected from each participant by mobile phlebotomists. Prospective study participants could optionally give additional blood draws and questionnaires over an approximately two-month period. Prospective study blood samples were shipped either frozen or at room temperature before DNA extraction. Inclusive of the bounding cysteine and phenylalanine, the CDR3 is 14 residues long. The kept DNA is CDR3 alone, 42 bases in frame from the first base. CDR1 is given as MNHEY and CDR2 as SVGEGT, both from the germline V gene. The germline ends are 15 bases apart after V is trimmed by 6 bases and J by 4 bases.

Concerning this clone itself: Its antigen is currently not known. No base quality values were provided; no much bigger clone lies one nucleotide off.

Source material: PBMCs or T cells enriched from blood (not recorded which). The chain was built from TRBV6-2 or TRBV6-3 and TRBJ1-1; TRBD1 is a possible D gene, resting on 6 matching bases. The clonotype comes from a man younger than 30 who had recovered from COVID-19. The DNA sequence is TGTGCCAGCAGCAACTTGGGGGGGGCCACTGAAGCTTTCTTT. Translated, this is CASSNLGGATEAFF.